The sequence of this TCR beta chain was determined in a study of tumor and adjacent non-tumor tissue in lung cancer. Study information: There were around eleven adenocarcinoma, a couple of squamous cell carcinoma and 1 small cell lung cancer cases.

No cell sorting was done before RNA was extracted from the tissue. Distant lung tissue was collected more than 3 cm away from the tumor edge. Three rounds of nested PCR, following a modified ARM-PCR protocol, produced the TCRbeta library. TCRdb reprocessed the multiplex PCR reads via MiXCR and lists one record per CDR3 protein. The table records some 100,000 distinct CDR3 sequences, about 62% of them present only once. CDR3 length: 13 amino acids. The V end lost 5 bases, the J end lost 3 bases, and 13 bases lay between the germline ends. The germline gives CDR1 DFQATT, CDR2 SNEGSKA (reference sequence).

Sequenced sample: distant non-tumor lung tissue. The source is a man younger than 40 with non-small cell lung cancer. The gene calls are TRBV20-1 and TRBJ2-5, with D possibly matching TRBD2 (5 bases). CDR3 nucleotides: TGCAGTGCTTGGTGGGAGCGTAAAGAGACCCAGTACTTC. Residues: CSAWWERKETQYF.